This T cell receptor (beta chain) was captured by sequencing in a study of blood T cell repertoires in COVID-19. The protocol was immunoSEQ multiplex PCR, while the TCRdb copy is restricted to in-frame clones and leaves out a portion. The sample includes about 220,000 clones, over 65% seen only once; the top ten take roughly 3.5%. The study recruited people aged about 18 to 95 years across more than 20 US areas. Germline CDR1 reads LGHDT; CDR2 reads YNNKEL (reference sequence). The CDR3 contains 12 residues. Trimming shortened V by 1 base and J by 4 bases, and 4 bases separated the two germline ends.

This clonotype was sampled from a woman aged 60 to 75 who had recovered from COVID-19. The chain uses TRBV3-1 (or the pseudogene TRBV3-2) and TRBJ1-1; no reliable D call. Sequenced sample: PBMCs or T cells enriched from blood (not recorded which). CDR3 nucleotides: TGTGCCAGCAGCCAAGGGGCCACTGAAGCTTTCTTT. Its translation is CASSQGATEAFF.